The subject of this entry is one T cell receptor beta chain. The antigen is undetermined. Repertoires were generated with immunoSEQ multiplex PCR, while TCRdb's copy carries only in-frame clones and drops some. Counted here are about 50,000 clones, approximately 85% occurring once; the ten biggest clones make up roughly a fifth. The data derive from a study of T cell responses to AZD1222 COVID-19 vaccine. Findings of the study overall: Repertoires were obtained only post-peak T cell response. Targeting of unmutated variant regions was reportedly seen in nearly half of spike-specific TCRs. CD4 TCRs associated with vaccination spanned spike, dominating at 160-218 and 743-854.

The TCR was taken from an adult in good health. The source material was peripheral blood, sampled on day 0 of MenACWY control vaccination.

The CDR3 loop reads CASSTEIFSNQPQHF. As DNA, the CDR3 is TGTGCCAGCAGCACGGAAATATTTAGCAATCAGCCCCAGCATTTT. The genes are TRBV7-2 and TRBJ1-5; D not resolved. The CDR3 runs to 15 residues. Germline CDR1 reads SGHTA; CDR2 reads FQGNSA. V was trimmed by 5 bases and J by 0 bases, leaving 11 bases between them.